One sample yielded the 4 T cell receptor beta chains listed below, sequenced in a study of T cells in Graves' hyperthyroidism and ophthalmopathy. Amplified TCR beta CDR3 regions derived from RNA transcripts. First-round RT-PCR targeting the TCR CDR3 was performed with the HTBI primer set. TCRdb re-called the multiplex PCR reads through MiXCR, storing one row per CDR3 protein. Of some 510,000 distinct CDR3 sequences detected, under 25% appear once; the ten largest clones hold about 30%. The sample taken for sequencing was blood. These receptors were collected from a man younger than 30 with Graves' hyperthyroidism.

This clonotype came up once. The V gene is TRBV20-1, the J gene TRBJ1-1; 8 bases align to TRBD1. CDR1 is DFQATT and CDR2 is SNEGSKA in the germline V gene (reference sequence). The CDR3 is 15 residues long. V lost 6 bases to trimming and J lost 0 bases; unmatched junction nucleotides: 9. CDR3 coding DNA: TGCAGTGCAAATCCAGGGGGCACGGTGAACACTGAAGCTTTCTTT. Amino acid sequence: CSANPGGTVNTEAFF.

This clonotype came up many times. The chain uses TRBV11-3 and TRBJ2-7; no reliable D call. CDR1 is SGHNT and CDR2 is YENEEA in the germline V gene. The CDR3 has 15 residues. V was clipped by 3 bases and J by 0 bases, with 12 bases between them. In nucleotides, the CDR3 is TGTGCCAGCAGCTTGAGTCACACCTTCTCCTACGAGCAGTACTTC. Its protein is CASSLSHTFSYEQYF.

This clonotype was seen ten or more times. The chain carries TRBV28 and TRBJ1-2; 8 nucleotides agree with TRBD1. CDR1 and CDR2 from the germline V gene are MDHEN and SYDVKM. The CDR3 consists of 14 residues. V lost 3 bases and J lost 8; bases outside the gene matches: 8. The CDR3 DNA sequence: TGTGCCAGCAGTTTCGGGGGGACAGGAGCGGGCTACACCTTC. Translating it yields CASSFGGTGAGYTF.

On this clonotype: A much larger clone lies a single base off, so this may be a read error. CDR3 amino acids: CAINRDGDTEAFF. DNA of the CDR3: TGTGCGATTAACAGGGACGGAGACACTGAAGCTTTCTTT. The chain carries TRBV10-3 and TRBJ1-1, with TRBD1 as a possible D gene (6 bases). The CDR3 contains 13 residues. Looked up from germline, CDR1 is ENHRY and CDR2 is SYGVKD.